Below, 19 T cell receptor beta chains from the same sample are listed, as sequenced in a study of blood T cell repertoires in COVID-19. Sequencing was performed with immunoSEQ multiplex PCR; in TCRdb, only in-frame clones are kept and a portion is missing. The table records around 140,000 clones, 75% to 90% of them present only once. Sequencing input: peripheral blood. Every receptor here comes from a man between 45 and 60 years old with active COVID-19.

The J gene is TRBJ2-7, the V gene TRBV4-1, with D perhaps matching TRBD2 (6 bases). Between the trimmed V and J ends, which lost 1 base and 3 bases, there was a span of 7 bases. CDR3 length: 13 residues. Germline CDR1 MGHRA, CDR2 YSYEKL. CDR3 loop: CASSQGGDYEQYF. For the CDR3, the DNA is TGCGCCAGCAGCCAAGGGGGGGACTACGAGCAGTACTTC.

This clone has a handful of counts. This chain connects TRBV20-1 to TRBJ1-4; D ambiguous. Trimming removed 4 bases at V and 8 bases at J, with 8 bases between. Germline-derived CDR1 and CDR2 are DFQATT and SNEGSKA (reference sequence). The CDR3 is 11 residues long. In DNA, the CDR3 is TGCAGTGCTATATGGGCAGAAAAACTGTTTTTT. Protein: CSAIWAEKLFF.

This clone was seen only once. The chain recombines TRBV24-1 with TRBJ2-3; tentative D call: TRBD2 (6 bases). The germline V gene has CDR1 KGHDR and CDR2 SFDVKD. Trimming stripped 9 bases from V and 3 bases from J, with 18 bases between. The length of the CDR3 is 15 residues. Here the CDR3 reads CATSTSRLDTDTQYF. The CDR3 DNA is TGTGCCACCTCCACCTCCCGACTAGATACAGATACGCAGTATTTT.

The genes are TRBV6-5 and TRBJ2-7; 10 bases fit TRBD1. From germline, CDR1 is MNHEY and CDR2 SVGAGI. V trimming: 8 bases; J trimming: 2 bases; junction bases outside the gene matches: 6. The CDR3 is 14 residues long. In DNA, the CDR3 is TGTGCCAGCGGATCCGGGACAGGGGCCTACGAGCAGTACTTC. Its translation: CASGSGTGAYEQYF.

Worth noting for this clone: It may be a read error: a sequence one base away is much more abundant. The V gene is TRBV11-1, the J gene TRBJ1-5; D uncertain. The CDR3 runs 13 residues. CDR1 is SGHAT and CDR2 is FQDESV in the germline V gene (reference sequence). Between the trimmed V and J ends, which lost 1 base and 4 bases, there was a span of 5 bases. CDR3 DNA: TGTGCCAGCAGCTTAGGGCAGAATCAGCCCCAGCATTTT. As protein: CASSLGQNQPQHF.

The CDR3 sequence: CASSKNRGETQYF. DNA for the CDR3: TGTGCCAGCAGTAAAAACAGGGGAGAGACCCAGTACTTC. This sequence joins TRBV14 and TRBJ2-5; 7 bases match TRBD1. The CDR3 is 13 amino acids. Germline V gene lookup returns CDR1 SGHDN and CDR2 FVKESK. The trim removed 6 bases at V and 4 bases at J, leaving 5 bases unmatched.

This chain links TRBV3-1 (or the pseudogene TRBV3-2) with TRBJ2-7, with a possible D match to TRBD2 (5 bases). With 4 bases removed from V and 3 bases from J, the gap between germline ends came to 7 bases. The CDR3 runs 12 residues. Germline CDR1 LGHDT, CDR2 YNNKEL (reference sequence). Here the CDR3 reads CASSLRGYEQYF. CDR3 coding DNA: TGTGCCAGCAGCCTCCGGGGCTACGAGCAGTACTTC.

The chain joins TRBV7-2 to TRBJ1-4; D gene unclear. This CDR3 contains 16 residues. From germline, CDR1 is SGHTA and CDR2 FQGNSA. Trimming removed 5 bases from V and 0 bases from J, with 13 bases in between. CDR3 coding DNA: TGTGCCAGCAGCCCCCGAGGAGTTGCAACTAATGAAAAACTGTTTTTT. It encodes CASSPRGVATNEKLFF.

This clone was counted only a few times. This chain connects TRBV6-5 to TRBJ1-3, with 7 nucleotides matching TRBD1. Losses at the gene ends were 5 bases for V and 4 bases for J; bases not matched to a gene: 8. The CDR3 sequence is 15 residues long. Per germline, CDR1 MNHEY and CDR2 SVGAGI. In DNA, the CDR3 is TGTGCCAGCAGTCGCACAGGGGACACAGGAAACACCATATATTTT. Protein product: CASSRTGDTGNTIYF.

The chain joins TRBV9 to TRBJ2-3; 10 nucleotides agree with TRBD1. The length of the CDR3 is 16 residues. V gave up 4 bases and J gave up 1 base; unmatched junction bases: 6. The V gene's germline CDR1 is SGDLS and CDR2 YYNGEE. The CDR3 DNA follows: TGTGCCAGCAGCCTTAAGGGGACAGGGGGCACAGATACGCAGTATTTT. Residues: CASSLKGTGGTDTQYF.

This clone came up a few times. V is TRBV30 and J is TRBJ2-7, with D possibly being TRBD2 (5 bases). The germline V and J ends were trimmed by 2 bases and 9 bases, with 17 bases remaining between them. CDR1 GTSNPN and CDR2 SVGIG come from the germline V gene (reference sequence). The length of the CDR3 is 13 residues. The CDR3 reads CAWSPRGPGGQYF. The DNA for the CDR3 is TGTGCCTGGAGTCCCCGGGGTCCCGGCGGGCAGTACTTC. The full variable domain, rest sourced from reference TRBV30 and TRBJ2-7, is SQTIHQWPATLVQPVGSPLSLECTVEGTSNPNLYWYRQAAGRGLQLLFYSVGIGQISSEVPQNLSASRPQDRQFILSSKKLLLSDSGFYLCAWSPRGPGGQYFGPGTRLTVT.

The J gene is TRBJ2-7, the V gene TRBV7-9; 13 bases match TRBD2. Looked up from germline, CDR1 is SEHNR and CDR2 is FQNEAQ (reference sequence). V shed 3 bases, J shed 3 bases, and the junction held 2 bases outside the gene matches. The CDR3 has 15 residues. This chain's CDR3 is CASSFGLAGDYEQYF. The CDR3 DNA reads TGTGCCAGCAGCTTCGGACTAGCGGGGGACTACGAGCAGTACTTC.

CDR3 DNA sequence: TGTGCCAGCAGCTTGGGGGGAGGCGGCTATGGCTACACCTTC. It is translated as CASSLGGGGYGYTF. The chain has TRBV5-6 and TRBJ1-2; D remains ambiguous. The CDR3 is 14 amino acids. The V gene's germline CDR1 is SGHDT and CDR2 YYEEEE. V was cut by 0 bases and J by 4 bases, with 10 bases left in between.

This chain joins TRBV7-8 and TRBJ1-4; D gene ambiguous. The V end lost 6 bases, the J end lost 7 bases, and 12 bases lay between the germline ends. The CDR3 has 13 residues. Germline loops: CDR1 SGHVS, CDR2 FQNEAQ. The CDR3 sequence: CASRHRVSEKLFF. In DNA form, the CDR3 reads TGTGCCAGCAGACATCGGGTCAGTGAAAAACTGTTTTTT.

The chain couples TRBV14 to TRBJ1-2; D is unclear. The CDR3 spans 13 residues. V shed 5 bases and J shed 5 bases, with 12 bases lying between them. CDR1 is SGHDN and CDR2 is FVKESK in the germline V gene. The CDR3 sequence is CASSAQPNYGYTF. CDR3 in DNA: TGTGCCAGCAGCGCACAACCAAATTATGGCTACACCTTC.

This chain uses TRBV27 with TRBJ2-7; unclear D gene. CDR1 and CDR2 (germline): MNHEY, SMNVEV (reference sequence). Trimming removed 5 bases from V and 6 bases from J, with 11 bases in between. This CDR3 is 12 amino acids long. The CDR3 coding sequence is TGTGCCAGCAGTACCCCCCCGGGCGAGCAGTACTTC. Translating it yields CASSTPPGEQYF.

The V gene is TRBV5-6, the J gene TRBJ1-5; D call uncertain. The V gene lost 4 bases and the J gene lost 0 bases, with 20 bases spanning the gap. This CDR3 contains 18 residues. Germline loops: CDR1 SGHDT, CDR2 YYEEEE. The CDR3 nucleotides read TGTGCCAGCAGCGCCTTCTTAGAGGCCAGAACTAGCAATCAGCCCCAGCATTTT. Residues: CASSAFLEARTSNQPQHF.

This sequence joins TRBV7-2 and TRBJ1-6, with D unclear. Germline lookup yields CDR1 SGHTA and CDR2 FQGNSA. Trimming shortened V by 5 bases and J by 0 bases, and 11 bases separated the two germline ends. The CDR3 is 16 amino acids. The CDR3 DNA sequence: TGTGCCAGCAGCCCGCGGGCCCGCTCCTATAATTCACCCCTCCACTTT. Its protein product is CASSPRARSYNSPLHF.

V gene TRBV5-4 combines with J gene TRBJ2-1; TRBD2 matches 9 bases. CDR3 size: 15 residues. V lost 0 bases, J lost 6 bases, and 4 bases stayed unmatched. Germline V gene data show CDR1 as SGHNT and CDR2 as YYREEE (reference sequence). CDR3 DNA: TGTGCCAGCAGCTTGGGCGGGGGGGCGGTCAATGAGCAGTTCTTC. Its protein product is CASSLGGGAVNEQFF.